This T cell receptor (beta chain) appears in the sequencing data of a study of CD8+ T cells in alopecia areata. Across the whole study: It was 6 to 18 months of tofacitinib, and then there were 6 months off drug.

This clone was picked up a small number of times. No antigen is known for it. Treatment described: oral pan-JAK inhibitor, 5-10 mg twice daily. Extracted RNA was reverse transcribed into cDNA, the sequencing template. Profiled with immunoSEQ multiplex PCR; TCRdb holds only in-frame clones, not every one. The sample yields about 120,000 clones, less than 75% seen once. The study, taken as a whole, reports: Possibly as an HLA-related effect, TCR sharing across patients appeared less clear than in mice.

Per the germline V gene, CDR1 is GTSNPN and CDR2 is SVGIG (reference sequence). V dropped 1 base and J dropped 2 bases, with 7 bases sitting between them. The CDR3 consists of 13 residues. The TCR originated in a human donor with alopecia areata. The sample in question was CD8+ T cells sorted from blood, obtained at week 4, from a patient treated with tofacitinib. This sequence joins TRBV30 and TRBJ2-3; possibly TRBD1 for D (5 bases). The CDR3: CAWSGTYTDTQYF. The CDR3 DNA reads as TGTGCCTGGAGTGGGACATACACAGATACGCAGTATTTT. Full variable domain (remainder filled in from reference TRBV30 and TRBJ2-3): SQTIHQWPATLVQPVGSPLSLECTVEGTSNPNLYWYRQAAGRGLQLLFYSVGIGQISSEVPQNLSASRPQDRQFILSSKKLLLSDSGFYLCAWSGTYTDTQYFGPGTRLTVL.